This is a list of T cell receptor beta chains from one sample in a study of human T cells and chemical hapten exposure. TCRdb fed the RACE reads into MiXCR, producing one record per CDR3 protein. The sample holds some 180,000 distinct CDR3 sequences, around 20% seen once. The starting material was whole blood, obtained in connection with sensitization to the hapten diphenylcyclopropenone (DPC). The receptors originated from a woman in her fifties or sixties with alopecia areata. Some clones in this sample may be carry-over from other donors' samples. Both conserved end residues are part of each CDR3. The order of the fields is clone size, V gene, J gene, D gene, CDR3 DNA, CDR3 protein. A D gene is named only where the DNA matches it firmly. Some rows mark clone size as missing; the rest say once, few, many or name a class of expanded clone.

>.|TRBV7-2|TRBJ1-4|.
TGTGCCAGCAGCTCCCGCCTCGGGGGAAATGAAAAACTGTTTTTT
CASSSRLGGNEKLFF
>.|TRBV5-1|TRBJ2-2|TRBD1
TGCGCCAGCAGCCAGACCCAGACAGGGGGCGCCGGGACCGGGGAGCTGTTTTTT
CASSQTQTGGAGTGELFF
>.|TRBV29-1|TRBJ2-5|TRBD1
TGCAGCGTTGAAGAGACGGGACAGGGGATTGAAGAGACCCTGTACTTC
CSVEETGQGIEETLYF
>.|TRBV5-1|TRBJ1-2|.
TGCGCCAGCAGTGGCACGGTGTCAAATTATGGCTACACCTTC
CASSGTVSNYGYTF
>.|TRBV29-1|TRBJ2-3|TRBD1
TGCAGCGTTGAGGGACAGGAGAGCACAGATACGCAGTATTTT
CSVEGQESTDTQYF
>few|TRBV25-1|TRBJ1-1|.
TGTGCCAGCAGTGGTGGACAGAGAATGAACACTGAAGCTTTCTTT
CASSGGQRMNTEAFF
>.|TRBV20-1|TRBJ1-2|TRBD1
TGCAGTGCTTATACTGACAGGGGAGACGGCTACACCTTC
CSAYTDRGDGYTF
>many|TRBV20-1|TRBJ2-7|.
TGCAGTGCTAGGGGACTCGTCTACGAGCAGTACTTC
CSARGLVYEQYF
>.|TRBV7-2|TRBJ1-1|.
TGTGCCAGCAGCGCGACAGTTAACACTGAAGCTTTCTTT
CASSATVNTEAFF
>few|TRBV20-1|TRBJ2-1|TRBD2
TGCAGTGCTCTTCCGGCGGGAGAGTCCTACAATGAGCAGTTCTTC
CSALPAGESYNEQFF
>.|TRBV4-2|TRBJ2-4|TRBD2
TGTGCCAGCAGCCAAACTCGACTAGCAGAAAACATTCAGTACTTC
CASSQTRLAENIQYF
>few|TRBV6-1|TRBJ2-1|.
TGTGCCAGCTCCTGGCACCCCCCAGATGAGCAGTTCTTC
CASSWHPPDEQFF
>few|TRBV20-1|TRBJ2-7|TRBD2
TGCAGTGCTGCCGGGACTACCAACTTTCGGTACGAGCAGTACTTC
CSAAGTTNFRYEQYF
>.|TRBV5-1|TRBJ2-3|TRBD1
TGCGCCAGCAGCTTGGGCGGCGGGACAGGGCTAGATACGCAGTATTTT
CASSLGGGTGLDTQYF
>.|TRBV7-8|TRBJ1-2|.
TGTGCCAGCAGCTTAGCTCACCGGAACTATGGCTACACCTTC
CASSLAHRNYGYTF
>once|TRBV9|TRBJ2-7|.
TGTGCCAGCAATTACCGAGGGGGGGTAGAGCAGTACTTC
CASNYRGGVEQYF
>.|TRBV5-1|TRBJ2-3|TRBD2
TGCGCCAGCAGCTTTGGGACTAGCGGATCCTCCCCCTACGATACGCAGTATTTT
CASSFGTSGSSPYDTQYF
>.|TRBV20-1|TRBJ2-7|TRBD1
TGCAGTGCTAGAGATCTGGGGACAGAACTTTACGAGCAGTACTTC
CSARDLGTELYEQYF
>.|TRBV6-2/TRBV6-3|TRBJ2-7|TRBD1
TGTGCCAGAGAAGGGGGCACCTACGAGCAGTACTTC
CAREGGTYEQYF
>.|TRBV27|TRBJ2-7|.
TGTGCCAGCAGCCGCAGGAGCTCCTACGAGCAGTACTTC
CASSRRSSYEQYF
>.|TRBV7-2|TRBJ2-7|.
TGTGCCAGCAGCTCAGAAATCTGGGAAGGAGCCTACGAGCAGTACTTC
CASSSEIWEGAYEQYF
>few|TRBV7-2|TRBJ2-5|TRBD2
TGTGCCAGCAGCTCGGATAGCGGGAGACTTTATGAGACCCAGTACTTC
CASSSDSGRLYETQYF
>few|TRBV12-3/TRBV12-4|TRBJ1-1|.
TGTGCCAGCAGCTACGGGTCGAAAGCTTTCTTT
CASSYGSKAFF
>.|TRBV15|TRBJ1-1|.
TGTGCCACCAGCAGTTTAGGGGTCCCCGCAGCGCTTGAAGCTTTCTTT
CATSSLGVPAALEAFF
>few|TRBV6-4|TRBJ1-6|.
TGTGCCAGCAGTGACTCGTCAGGGGCTAATTCACCCCTCCACTTT
CASSDSSGANSPLHF
>.|TRBV5-1|TRBJ2-7|.
TGCGCCAGCAGCCAAGCAGGGTTTGGATACGAGCAGTACTTC
CASSQAGFGYEQYF
>few|TRBV5-1|TRBJ1-2|TRBD1
TGCGCCAGCAGCTATCCGGACAGGTTCTATGGCTACACCTTC
CASSYPDRFYGYTF
>.|TRBV20-1|TRBJ2-2|TRBD2
TGCAGTGCTATCGGGGAGGGCACCGGGGAGCTGTTTTTT
CSAIGEGTGELFF
>few|TRBV15|TRBJ1-2|.
TGTGCCACCAGCAGAGGGGCAGGGAGGTTCGGCTACACCTTC
CATSRGAGRFGYTF
>once|TRBV6-4|TRBJ2-6|.
TGTGCCAGCAGTGACAGGGACTCTGGGGCCAACGTCCTGACTTTC
CASSDRDSGANVLTF
>few|TRBV15|TRBJ2-2|TRBD2
TGTGCCACCAGCAGAGTTCCGGGACTATTAAACACCGGGGAGCTGTTTTTT
CATSRVPGLLNTGELFF
>.|TRBV5-1|TRBJ1-2|TRBD1
TGCGCCAGCAGCTCTGCACCCCGGGACAGGTTCTATGGCTACACCTTC
CASSSAPRDRFYGYTF
>.|TRBV29-1|TRBJ2-7|.
TGCAGCGTTGGACAGACGAGCTCCTACGAGCAGTACTTC
CSVGQTSSYEQYF